The 10 T cell receptor beta chains listed next were all sequenced from one sample in a study of blood T cell repertoires in COVID-19. Clones were sequenced by immunoSEQ multiplex PCR, and TCRdb holds only the in-frame ones, with some missing. The data show a few hundred thousand clones, around 91% seen once. Sequenced sample: PBMCs or T cells enriched from blood (not recorded which). The receptors stem from a man aged 18 to 30 who had recovered from COVID-19.

The V call is TRBV2, the J call TRBJ1-1, with unresolved D. Germline values: CDR1 SNHLY, CDR2 FYNNEI. The CDR3 is 13 residues long. V lost 6 bases, J lost 2 bases, and 10 bases lay in between. This CDR3 is CASRSTANTEAFF. CDR3 bases: TGTGCCAGCAGATCTACAGCAAACACTGAAGCTTTCTTT.

The chain employs TRBV10-2 and TRBJ1-1; the match to TRBD1 covers 7 bases. V was clipped by 6 bases and J by 8 bases; unmatched bases: 9. Germline lookup yields CDR1 WSHSY and CDR2 SAAADI. The CDR3 loop spans 13 amino acids. CDR3 nucleotide sequence: TGCGCCAGCAGAGCACCGGGACAGCTGGAAGCTTTCTTT. Translated, it gives CASRAPGQLEAFF.

This clone came up once. CDR3 in amino acids: CASSLTGGDTEAFF. Here the CDR3 DNA reads TGTGCCAGTAGTCTTACAGGGGGGGACACTGAAGCTTTCTTT. The J gene is TRBJ1-1, the V gene TRBV19; 8 nucleotides agree with TRBD1. Trimming took 5 bases from V and 3 from J; bases not matched to a gene: 5. The CDR3 covers 14 residues. Germline CDR1 and CDR2: LNHDA and SQIVND (reference sequence).

This chain links TRBV19 with TRBJ2-7, with 8 bases fitting TRBD2. The trim removed 5 bases at V and 5 bases at J, leaving 11 bases unmatched. CDR1 LNHDA and CDR2 SQIVND come from the germline V gene (reference sequence). CDR3 length: 15 amino acids. The CDR3 protein is CASSFSGGPTNEQYF. CDR3 bases: TGTGCCAGTAGTTTCAGCGGGGGCCCTACAAACGAGCAGTACTTC. Filled out from reference TRBV19 and TRBJ2-7, the complete variable domain reads DGGITQSPKYLFRKEGQNVTLSCEQNLNHDAMYWYRQDPGQGLRLIYYSQIVNDFQKGDIAEGYSVSREKKESFPLTVTSAQKNPTAFYLCASSFSGGPTNEQYFGPGTRLTVT.

The chain has TRBV5-5 and TRBJ1-4, with TRBD1 matching 11 bases. CDR3 size: 17 residues. V shed 3 bases and J 8 bases; nucleotides not matched to a gene: 12. Germline V lookup: CDR1 SGHKS, CDR2 YYEKEE (reference sequence). The CDR3, as DNA: TGTGCCAGCAGCTCTCCCGGGACAGGGGGGTTGGGGGAAAAACTGTTTTTT. It is translated as CASSSPGTGGLGEKLFF.

This clone has a single count. This chain uses TRBV5-4 with TRBJ1-4; tentative D call: TRBD1 (5 bases). V lost 4 bases and J 6 bases, leaving 16 bases between the germline ends. Germline V gene sequence: CDR1 SGHNT, CDR2 YYREEE (reference sequence). The CDR3 sequence is 15 residues long. The CDR3 DNA reads TGTGCCAGCAGCCCCCCGGGGGTCGCGGATGAAAAACTGTTTTTT. It codes for CASSPPGVADEKLFF.

This chain uses TRBV4-1 with TRBJ2-2; 7 bases map to TRBD2. The CDR3 length is 17 residues. Per germline, CDR1 MGHRA and CDR2 YSYEKL. The junction had 9 bases not matched to a gene; V was cut back by 0 bases and J by 5 bases. The CDR3 DNA is TGCGCCAGCAGCCAAGACGCGAGGGCGCGGGGGACCGGGGAGCTGTTTTTT. Translation: CASSQDARARGTGELFF.

CDR3 residues: CASSSLGGVAAGAQYF. The CDR3 bases are TGTGCCAGCAGTTCCCTCGGGGGGGTGGCGGCCGGGGCCCAGTACTTC. This rearrangement joins TRBV28 to TRBJ2-5; TRBD2 aligns across 8 bases. The CDR3 spans 16 residues. J gave up 9 bases and V 4 bases, and 16 bases lay outside the gene matches. Germline V gene data show CDR1 as MDHEN and CDR2 as SYDVKM.

The chain employs TRBV11-3 and TRBJ1-1; the match to TRBD1 covers 8 bases. CDR1 and CDR2 (germline): SGHNT, YENEEA. The CDR3 length is 14 residues. V shed 5 bases, J shed 6 bases, and the junction held 8 bases outside the gene matches. CDR3: CASSQTGGTAEAFF. The CDR3, as DNA: TGTGCCAGCAGCCAAACAGGGGGAACGGCTGAAGCTTTCTTT.

V gene TRBV27 combines with J gene TRBJ2-2; 11 nucleotides match TRBD2. V lost 6 bases and J lost 4; bases outside the gene matches: 7. Germline assignment: CDR1 MNHEY and CDR2 SMNVEV (reference sequence). This CDR3 is 16 amino acids long. The CDR3 is CASSHPSGRTTGELFF. As DNA, the CDR3 is TGTGCCAGCAGCCACCCTAGCGGGAGGACCACCGGGGAGCTGTTTTTT.